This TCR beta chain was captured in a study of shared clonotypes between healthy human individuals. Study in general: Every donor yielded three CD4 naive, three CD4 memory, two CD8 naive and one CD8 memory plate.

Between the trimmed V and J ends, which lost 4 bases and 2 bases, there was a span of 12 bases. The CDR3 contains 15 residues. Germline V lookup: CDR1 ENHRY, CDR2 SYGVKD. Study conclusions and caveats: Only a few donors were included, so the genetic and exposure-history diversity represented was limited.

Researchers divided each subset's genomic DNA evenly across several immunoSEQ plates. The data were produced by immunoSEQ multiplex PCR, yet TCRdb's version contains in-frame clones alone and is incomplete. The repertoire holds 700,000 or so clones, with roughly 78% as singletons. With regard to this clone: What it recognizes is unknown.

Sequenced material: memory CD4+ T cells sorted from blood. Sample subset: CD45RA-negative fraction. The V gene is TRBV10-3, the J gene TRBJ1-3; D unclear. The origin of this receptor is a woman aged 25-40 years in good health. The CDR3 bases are TGTGCCATCAGTGGGACCATTAGGCCTGGAAACACCATATATTTT. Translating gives CAISGTIRPGNTIYF.